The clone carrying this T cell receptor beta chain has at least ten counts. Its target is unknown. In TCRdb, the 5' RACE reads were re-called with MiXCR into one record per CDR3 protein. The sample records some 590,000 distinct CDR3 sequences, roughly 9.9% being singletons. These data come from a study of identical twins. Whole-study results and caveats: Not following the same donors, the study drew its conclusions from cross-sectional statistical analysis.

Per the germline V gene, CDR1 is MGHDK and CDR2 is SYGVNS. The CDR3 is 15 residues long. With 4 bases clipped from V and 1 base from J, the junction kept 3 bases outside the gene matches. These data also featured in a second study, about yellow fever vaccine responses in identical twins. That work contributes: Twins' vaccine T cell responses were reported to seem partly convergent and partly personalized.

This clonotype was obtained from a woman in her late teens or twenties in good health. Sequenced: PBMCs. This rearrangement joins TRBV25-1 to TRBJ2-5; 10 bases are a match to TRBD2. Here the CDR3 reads CASSASGGVQETQYF. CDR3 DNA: TGTGCCAGCAGTGCTAGCGGGGGTGTCCAAGAGACCCAGTACTTC.